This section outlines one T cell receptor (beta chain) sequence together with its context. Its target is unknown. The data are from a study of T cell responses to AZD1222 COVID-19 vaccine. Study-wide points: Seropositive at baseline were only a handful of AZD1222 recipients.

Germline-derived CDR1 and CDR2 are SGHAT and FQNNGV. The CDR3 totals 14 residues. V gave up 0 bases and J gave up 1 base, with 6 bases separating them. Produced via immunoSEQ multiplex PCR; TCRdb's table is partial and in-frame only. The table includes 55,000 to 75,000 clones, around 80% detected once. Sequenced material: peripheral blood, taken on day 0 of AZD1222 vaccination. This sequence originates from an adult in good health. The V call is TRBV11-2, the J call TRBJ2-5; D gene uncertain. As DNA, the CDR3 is TGTGCCAGCAGCTTAGACCCCCGCCAAGAGACCCAGTACTTC. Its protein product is CASSLDPRQETQYF.